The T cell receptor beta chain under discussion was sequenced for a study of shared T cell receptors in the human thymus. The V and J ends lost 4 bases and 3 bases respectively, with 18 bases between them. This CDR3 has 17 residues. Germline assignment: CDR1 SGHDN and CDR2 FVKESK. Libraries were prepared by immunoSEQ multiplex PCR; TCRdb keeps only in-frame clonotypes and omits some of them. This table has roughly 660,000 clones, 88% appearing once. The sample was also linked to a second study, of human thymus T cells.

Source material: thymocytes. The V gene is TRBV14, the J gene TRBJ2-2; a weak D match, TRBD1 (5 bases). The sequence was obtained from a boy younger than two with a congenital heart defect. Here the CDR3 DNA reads TGTGCCAGCAGCCTAGAGACCGGACACCATTACACCGGGGAGCTGTTTTTT. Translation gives CASSLETGHHYTGELFF.